This T cell receptor beta chain is drawn from a study of multiple sclerosis patients with progressive multifocal leukoencephalopathy. Turning to this clone: Its cognate antigen is unknown.

The time point is: approximately 12 months of natalizumab therapy. The control group, sampled over time, had multiple sclerosis, received natalizumab and did not develop PML. Regarding the study as a whole: TRBV and TRBJ usage showed no common pattern when PML developed.

Sequencing was at survey level. Some clones are missing from TCRdb's copy, which holds only in-frame ones; the method was immunoSEQ multiplex PCR. Here the sample spans 30,000 or so clones, around 87% being singletons. Per the germline V gene, CDR1 is MNHNY and CDR2 is SVGAGI (reference sequence). This CDR3 comprises 15 residues. V gave up 8 bases and J gave up 2 bases, with 17 bases separating them. This sequence originates from a human donor with multiple sclerosis. The V and J genes are TRBV6-6 and TRBJ2-3; possibly TRBD1 for D (6 bases). Sequencing used PBMCs, obtained from a patient treated with natalizumab. CDR3 DNA: TGTGCCAGCGCTTCTTCCCGGACAGACACAGATACGCAGTATTTT. Translated, it gives CASASSRTDTDTQYF.